This T cell receptor (beta chain) appears in the sequencing data of a study of vaccination and CD4 T cells after COVID-19. Study overall: Blood was drawn a median around 66 days post second dose, range 14 to 241. Study results and limitations: Sampling was limited to relatively few convalescent patients, with no early post-infection timepoints studied.

CDR3 length equals 15 residues. Unmatched junction bases numbered 9, after V lost 7 bases and J lost 0 bases. The germline V gene encodes CDR1 MDHEN and CDR2 SYDVKM. Of note for this clonotype: Antigen unknown.

The treatment denotes: roughly 11-day PBMC culture with coronavirus spike peptide pools or control peptides (ViraFEST assay). Cultured CD4+ T-cell DNA underwent Oncomine TCR Beta short-read sequencing. Someone extracted genomic DNA from cultured CD4+ T cells. TCRdb re-called the PCR reads through MiXCR, storing one row per CDR3 protein. This table has approximately 7,000 distinct CDR3 sequences, 70% to 75% appearing once. The chain is built from TRBV28 and TRBJ2-7; TRBD1 agrees at 7 bases. Sequences were obtained from CD4+ T cells from blood, cultured in vitro. The sequence was collected from a human donor who had recovered from COVID-19. CDR3 in amino acids: CASKGAWVLSYEQYF. CDR3 nucleotide sequence: TGTGCCAGCAAGGGGGCGTGGGTCCTCTCCTACGAGCAGTACTTC.